These 31 T cell receptor beta chains came from one sample sequenced in a study of T cells in Graves' hyperthyroidism and ophthalmopathy. The CDR3 regions of TCR beta were amplified from RNA transcripts. First-round RT-PCR with HTBI primers amplified the TCR CDR3 region. TCRdb called the multiplex PCR reads again in MiXCR, with one record for every CDR3 protein. The sample gives hundreds of thousands of distinct CDR3 sequences, around 13% of which show up once; 5.8% is in the top ten. Material for sequencing was blood. Source of these receptors: a woman in her thirties with Graves' hyperthyroidism that later progressed to Graves' ophthalmopathy.

A few counts support this clonotype. The genes are TRBV6-1 and TRBJ2-1; unclear D gene. CDR3 length: 12 amino acids. CDR1 is MNHNS, CDR2 SASEGT, per germline. The V end lost 5 bases, the J end lost 6 bases, and 8 bases lay between the germline ends. The CDR3 loop is CASSYRANEQFF. CDR3 DNA sequence: TGTGCCAGCAGTTATAGGGCCAATGAGCAGTTCTTC.

The chain employs TRBV6-2 or TRBV6-3 and TRBJ1-4; 11 bases fit TRBD1. The CDR3 covers 14 residues. Germline V gives CDR1 MNHEY, CDR2 SVGEGT. Trimming took 6 bases from V and 8 from J; bases not matched to a gene: 5. The CDR3 sequence is CASSRTGGEEKLFF. DNA of the CDR3: TGTGCCAGCAGCCGGACAGGGGGCGAAGAAAAACTGTTTTTT.

The table lists this clonotype with many counts. The chain couples TRBV30 to TRBJ2-2; unclear D gene. The CDR3 length is 12 residues. V gave up 0 bases and J gave up 2 bases, with 1 base separating them. Germline V CDR1 and CDR2: GTSNPN, SVGIG (reference sequence). Written as DNA, the CDR3 is TGTGCCTGGAGTGTAAACACCGGGGAGCTGTTTTTT. Its translation is CAWSVNTGELFF.

This clonotype was counted ten times or more. The chain joins TRBV20-1 to TRBJ1-2; D is unclear. Trimming removed 3 bases at V and 0 bases at J, with 11 bases between. The length of the CDR3 is 14 residues. Germline CDR1 is DFQATT and CDR2 is SNEGSKA (reference sequence). CDR3 protein: CSARARRPNYGYTF. As DNA, the CDR3 is TGCAGTGCTAGGGCAAGGCGTCCTAACTATGGCTACACCTTC.

This clonotype showed up many times. The rearrangement uses TRBV7-6 and TRBJ2-1; D gene uncertain. The CDR3 has 13 residues. V was trimmed by 2 bases and J by 6 bases, leaving 8 bases between them. Looked up from germline, CDR1 is SGHVS and CDR2 is FNYEAQ. CDR3 sequence reads: CASSLFEGNEQFF. The CDR3, as DNA: TGTGCCAGCAGCTTATTTGAAGGCAATGAGCAGTTCTTC.

The chain employs TRBV6-5 and TRBJ2-1; no clear D gene. Germline loops: CDR1 MNHEY, CDR2 SVGAGI. The V gene lost 0 bases and the J gene lost 5 bases, with 14 bases spanning the gap. CDR3 length: 16 amino acids. This CDR3 is CASSYSSIDWDNEQFF. The CDR3 bases are TGTGCCAGCAGTTACTCGAGTATAGATTGGGACAATGAGCAGTTCTTC.

The V gene is TRBV7-6, the J gene TRBJ2-5; maybe TRBD1 (5 bases). Trimming left V 5 bases short and J 4 bases short, with 14 bases between. Germline lookup yields CDR1 SGHVS and CDR2 FNYEAQ. The length of the CDR3 is 14 residues. CDR3: CASSPHRSRETQYF. The CDR3 DNA follows: TGTGCCAGCAGCCCTCACAGGAGTAGAGAGACCCAGTACTTC.

In DNA, the CDR3 is TGTGCCAGCAGCACCACAGGGGAGGGGGCTTTCTTT. Translation: CASSTTGEGAFF. V and J are TRBV12-3 or TRBV12-4 and TRBJ1-1; 7 bases map to TRBD1. CDR3 length: 12 amino acids. V shed 6 bases and J 11 bases; nucleotides not matched to a gene: 9.

The rearrangement joins TRBV6-5 to TRBJ2-6; tentative D call: TRBD2 (6 bases). With 2 bases removed from V and 0 bases from J, the gap between germline ends came to 8 bases. CDR1 and CDR2 from the germline V gene are MNHEY and SVGAGI. The CDR3 spans 16 residues. CDR3: CASSYHGGSGANVLTF. The CDR3 DNA reads TGTGCCAGCAGTTACCACGGGGGCTCTGGGGCCAACGTCCTGACTTTC.

This clonotype was seen many times. The chain couples TRBV19 to TRBJ2-3, with 9 positions matching TRBD1. CDR3 length equals 14 residues. CDR1 and CDR2 from the germline V gene are LNHDA and SQIVND (reference sequence). The trim removed 5 bases at V and 5 bases at J, leaving 5 bases unmatched. The CDR3 spells CASSSTGGRDTQYF. DNA of the CDR3: TGTGCCAGTAGTTCCACAGGGGGCAGAGATACGCAGTATTTT.

V gene TRBV4-3 combines with J gene TRBJ2-1; 13 bases are a match to TRBD2. Germline-derived CDR1 and CDR2 are LGHNA and YSLEER. V lost 3 bases to trimming and J lost 7 bases; unmatched junction nucleotides: 9. The CDR3 loop spans 17 amino acids. CDR3 loop: CASSHARGLAGINEQFF. CDR3 nucleotides: TGCGCCAGCAGCCACGCACGGGGACTAGCGGGAATAAATGAGCAGTTCTTC.

This clonotype was counted between two and nine times. This chain joins TRBV5-1 and TRBJ1-5, with 8 bases matching TRBD1. The V gene's germline CDR1 is SGHRS and CDR2 YFSETQ. V was pared by 5 bases and J by 7 bases, with 5 bases of the junction left unmatched. The CDR3 has 13 residues. The DNA for the CDR3 is TGCGCCAGCAGGGACAGGGAGGGACAGCCCCAGCATTTT. It specifies CASRDREGQPQHF.

A word on this clonotype: The junction departs from germline at one end; a sequencing error may be responsible. The chain carries TRBV9 and TRBJ2-1; 16 bases fit TRBD2. The germline V gene encodes CDR1 SGDLS and CDR2 YYNGEE. This CDR3 contains 17 residues. The CDR3 bases are TGTGCCAGCAGCTTCCCCTTGGGACTAGCGGGAGGGGATGAGCAGCTCTTC. It is translated as CASSFPLGLAGGDEQLF.

The chain uses TRBV10-1 and TRBJ2-3; 7 bases are shared with TRBD2. CDR1 WNHNN and CDR2 SYGVQD come from the germline V gene (reference sequence). The CDR3 runs to 13 residues. V gave up 7 bases and J gave up 2 bases; unmatched junction bases: 3. CDR3 in DNA: TGCGCCAGCACCGGGGGGATCACAGATACGCAGTATTTT. Its protein is CASTGGITDTQYF.

In its sample, this clonotype was seen many times. This rearrangement joins TRBV7-9 to TRBJ2-1; weak D call: TRBD1 (6 bases). The CDR3 is 14 amino acids. V gave up 3 bases and J gave up 3 bases, with 9 bases separating them. Germline CDR1 SEHNR, CDR2 FQNEAQ (reference sequence). Here the CDR3 DNA reads TGTGCCAGCAGCTTCGGACAGCTCTACAATGAGCAGTTCTTC. Its protein product is CASSFGQLYNEQFF. Together with reference TRBV7-9 and TRBJ2-1, the CDR3 gives the full variable domain: DTGVSQNPRHKITKRGQNVTFRCDPISEHNRLYWYRQTLGQGPEFLTYFQNEAQLEKSRLLSDRFSAERPKGSFSTLEIQRTEQGDSAMYLCASSFGQLYNEQFFGPGTRLTVL.

At least ten counts were recorded for this clonotype. The V and J genes are TRBV18 and TRBJ2-4; maybe TRBD1 (6 bases). CDR3 length: 13 residues. The germline V gene encodes CDR1 KGHSH and CDR2 LQKENI. The V and J ends lost 5 bases and 8 bases respectively, with 13 bases between them. The CDR3: CASSTGTRDIQYF. The CDR3 DNA reads as TGTGCCAGCTCAACCGGGACAAGAGACATTCAGTACTTC.

The V gene is TRBV28, the J gene TRBJ2-6; no clear D. This CDR3 is built from 16 residues. Germline CDR1 reads MDHEN; CDR2 reads SYDVKM. V lost 4 bases and J 0 bases, leaving 10 bases between the germline ends. The CDR3 region is CASSSDAFSGANVLTF. DNA for the CDR3: TGTGCCAGCAGTTCGGATGCCTTCTCTGGGGCCAACGTCCTGACTTTC.

This clonotype was detected ten times or more. The chain links TRBV28 to TRBJ1-6; unclear D gene. CDR1 and CDR2 from the germline V gene are MDHEN and SYDVKM. This CDR3 region has 12 residues. Trimming left V 8 bases short and J 6 bases short, with 8 bases between. The CDR3 sequence is CASLGLNSPLHF. The CDR3 region has the DNA TGTGCCAGCCTAGGTCTTAATTCACCCCTCCACTTT.

This clonotype showed up many times. The rearrangement uses TRBV7-3 and TRBJ2-1; possibly TRBD1 for D (5 bases). The CDR3 is 14 amino acids. Trimming took off 5 bases at V and 7 bases at J, with 15 bases between the two ends. Germline loops: CDR1 SGHTA, CDR2 FQGTGA. The CDR3 nucleotides are TGTGCCAGCAGCCCCAGGGATTCGAGGAATGAGCAGTTCTTC. Translating it yields CASSPRDSRNEQFF.

The chain uses TRBV20-1 and TRBJ2-7; D is tentatively TRBD1 or TRBD2 (6 bases each). The CDR3 is 12 residues long. Trimming cost V 7 bases and J 0 bases, with 10 bases left between them. CDR1 and CDR2 (germline): DFQATT, SNEGSKA (reference sequence). The CDR3: CSVRGPSYEQYF. The CDR3 nucleotides read TGCAGTGTCCGGGGGCCCTCCTACGAGCAGTACTTC.

This clonotype was detected many times. The chain is built from TRBV27 and TRBJ2-5; D might be TRBD2 (5 bases). The CDR3 runs to 13 residues. The V end was cut by 6 bases, the J end by 5 bases, with 13 bases between. In germline, CDR1 is MNHEY, CDR2 SMNVEV (reference sequence). This CDR3 is CASRGETGETQYF. For the CDR3, the DNA is TGTGCCAGCAGAGGAGAAACGGGGGAGACCCAGTACTTC.

This clonotype was counted only a few times. The chain has TRBV3-2 and TRBJ2-1; the table names TRBD2, a call not compared with the DNA. TRBV3-2 is annotated as a pseudogene. CDR3 length: 18 amino acids. The CDR3 DNA reads TGTGCCAGCAGCCAAGGAAACACCGGGACTAGCGGGATCAATGAGCAGTTCTTC. This sequence encodes CASSQGNTGTSGINEQFF.

Ten or more counts support this clonotype. The chain uses TRBV18 and TRBJ2-5; 8 positions match TRBD1. There are 13 residues in the CDR3. Unmatched junction bases numbered 6, after V lost 8 bases and J lost 4 bases. Germline V gene sequence: CDR1 KGHSH, CDR2 LQKENI. This CDR3 is CASGQGERETQYF. CDR3 in DNA: TGTGCCAGCGGACAGGGAGAGAGAGAGACCCAGTACTTC.

This clonotype has ten or more counts. In DNA, the CDR3 is TGTGCCATCAGTGAGTTGGGGGAAGAGGGGACTGAAGCTTTCTTT. It codes for CAISELGEEGTEAFF. The chain combines TRBV10-3 with TRBJ1-1; D is perhaps TRBD1 (5 bases). The CDR3 spans 15 residues. V shed 1 base and J shed 5 bases, with 14 bases lying between them. The germline CDR1 and CDR2 sequences are ENHRY and SYGVKD.

Ten or more counts support this clonotype. The chain joins TRBV7-9 to TRBJ1-3; D is unresolved. V was cut by 1 base and J by 11 bases, with 6 bases left in between. The CDR3 runs 11 residues. Germline V gene lookup returns CDR1 SEHNR and CDR2 FQNEAQ (reference sequence). The CDR3 DNA reads as TGTGCCAGCAGCTTAGAACGGGCCATATATTTT. This codes for CASSLERAIYF.

Ten or more counts support this clonotype. The V gene is TRBV29-1, the J gene TRBJ1-2, with D hard to call. V was shortened by 2 bases and J by 8 bases, with 9 bases between the two germline ends. The germline CDR1 and CDR2 sequences are SQVTM and ANQGSEA. The CDR3 is 11 amino acids. CDR3 in amino acids: CSVEHNLGYTF. The CDR3 coding sequence is TGCAGCGTTGAACACAACTTGGGCTACACCTTC.

This clonotype was detected a few times. The chain is built from TRBV30 and TRBJ1-1, with no clear D. The CDR3 is made up of 14 amino acids. The V end was cut by 6 bases, the J end by 0 bases, with 14 bases between. Germline V gene data show CDR1 as GTSNPN and CDR2 as SVGIG (reference sequence). The CDR3 sequence: CACQRGGLNTEAFF. CDR3 DNA sequence: TGTGCCTGCCAAAGAGGAGGGCTGAACACTGAAGCTTTCTTT.

This clonotype was detected ten times or more. The J gene is TRBJ1-1, the V gene TRBV27; no firm D call. Germline-derived CDR1 and CDR2 are MNHEY and SMNVEV (reference sequence). V gave up 3 bases and J gave up 1 base, with 6 bases separating them. This CDR3 is 13 amino acids long. The CDR3 DNA sequence: TGTGCCAGCAGTTTGCTGCAGAACACTGAAGCTTTCTTT. It encodes CASSLLQNTEAFF.

Details on this clonotype: Its ends do not fully match the called genes, so a read error is possible. This chain uses TRBV7-9 with TRBJ2-1; D is uncertain. This CDR3 is 13 amino acids long. The germline CDR1 and CDR2 sequences are SEHNR and FQNEAQ (reference sequence). In nucleotides, the CDR3 is TGTACCAGCAGCTCTTCAGGTTCCCGTGAGCAGTTCTTC. Its translation: CTSSSSGSREQFF.

This clonotype has ten or more counts. This chain joins TRBV6-8 and TRBJ2-1; 8 bases are a match to TRBD2. The CDR3 consists of 15 residues. Germline lookup yields CDR1 MNHGY and CDR2 SAAAGT. With 0 bases clipped from V and 8 bases from J, the junction kept 6 bases outside the gene matches. The CDR3 loop reads CASSYSRLASDEQFF. The CDR3, as DNA: TGTGCCAGCAGTTACTCGAGACTAGCGAGCGATGAGCAGTTCTTC.

Details on this clonotype: This sequence may be a read error, since a much larger clone differs from it by one base. The genes are TRBV28 and TRBJ2-7; D is perhaps TRBD1 or TRBD2 (5 bases each). Germline V gives CDR1 MDHEN, CDR2 SYDVKM. Deletions cut 3 bases from V and 3 bases from J, with 9 bases between. The CDR3 loop spans 13 amino acids. The CDR3 spells CASSFRDRYEQYF. CDR3 coding DNA: TGTGCCAGCAGTTTCCGGGACCGCTACGAGCAGTACTTC.